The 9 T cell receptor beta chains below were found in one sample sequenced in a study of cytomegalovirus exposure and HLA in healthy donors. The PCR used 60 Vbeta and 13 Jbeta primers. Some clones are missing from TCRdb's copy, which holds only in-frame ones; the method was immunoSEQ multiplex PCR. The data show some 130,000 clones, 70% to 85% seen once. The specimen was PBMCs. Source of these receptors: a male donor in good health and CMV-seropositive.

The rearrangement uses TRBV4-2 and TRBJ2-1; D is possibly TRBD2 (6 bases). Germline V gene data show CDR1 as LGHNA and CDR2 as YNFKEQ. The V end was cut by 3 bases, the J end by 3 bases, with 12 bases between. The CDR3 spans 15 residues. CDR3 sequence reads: CASSQGASDYNEQFF. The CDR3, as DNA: TGTGCCAGCAGCCAGGGCGCTAGCGACTACAATGAGCAGTTCTTC.

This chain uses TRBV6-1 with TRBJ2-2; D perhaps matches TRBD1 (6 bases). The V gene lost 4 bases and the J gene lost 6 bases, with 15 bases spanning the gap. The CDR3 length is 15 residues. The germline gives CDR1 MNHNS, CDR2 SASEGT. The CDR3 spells CASSVGTMGAGELFF. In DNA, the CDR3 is TGTGCCAGCAGTGTCGGGACAATGGGGGCCGGGGAGCTGTTTTTT.

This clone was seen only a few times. The CDR3 here is CASSAGGDLWNEQFF. The CDR3 DNA follows: TGTGCCAGCAGCGCGGGGGGGGACCTCTGGAATGAGCAGTTCTTC. The chain recombines TRBV9 with TRBJ2-1, with 8 bases aligning to TRBD2. V was pared by 3 bases and J by 7 bases, with 9 bases of the junction left unmatched. The CDR3 runs 15 residues. Looked up from germline, CDR1 is SGDLS and CDR2 is YYNGEE.

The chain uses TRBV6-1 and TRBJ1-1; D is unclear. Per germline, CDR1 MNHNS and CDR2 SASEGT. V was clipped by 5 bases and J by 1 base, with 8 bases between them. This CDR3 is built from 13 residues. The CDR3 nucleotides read TGTGCCAGCAGTTCTCTAAAGAACACTGAAGCTTTCTTT. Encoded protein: CASSSLKNTEAFF.

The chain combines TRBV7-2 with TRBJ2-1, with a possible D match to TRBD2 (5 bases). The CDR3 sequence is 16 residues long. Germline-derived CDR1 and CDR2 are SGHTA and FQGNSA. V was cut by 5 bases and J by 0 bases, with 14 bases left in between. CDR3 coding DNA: TGTGCCAGCAGCCCTAGGAGCGGAAGCTCCTACAATGAGCAGTTCTTC. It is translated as CASSPRSGSSYNEQFF.

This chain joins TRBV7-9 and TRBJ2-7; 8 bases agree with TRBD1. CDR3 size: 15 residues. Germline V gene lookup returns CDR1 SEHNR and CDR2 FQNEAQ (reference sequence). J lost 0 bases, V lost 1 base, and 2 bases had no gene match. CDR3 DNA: TGTGCCAGCAGCTTAGGACAGGGGATCTCCTACGAGCAGTACTTC. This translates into CASSLGQGISYEQYF.

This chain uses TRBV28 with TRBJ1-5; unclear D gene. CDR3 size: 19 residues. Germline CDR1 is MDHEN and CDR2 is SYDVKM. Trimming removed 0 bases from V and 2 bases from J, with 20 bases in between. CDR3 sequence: CASSLWRAPAREGNQPQHF. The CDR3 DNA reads TGTGCCAGCAGTTTATGGAGGGCCCCCGCTCGCGAGGGCAATCAGCCCCAGCATTTT.

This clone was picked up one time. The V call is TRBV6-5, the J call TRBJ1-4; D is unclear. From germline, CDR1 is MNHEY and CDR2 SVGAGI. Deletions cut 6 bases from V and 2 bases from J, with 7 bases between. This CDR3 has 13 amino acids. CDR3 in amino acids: CASSGGTNEKLFF. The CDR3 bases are TGTGCCAGCAGCGGCGGGACTAATGAAAAACTGTTTTTT.

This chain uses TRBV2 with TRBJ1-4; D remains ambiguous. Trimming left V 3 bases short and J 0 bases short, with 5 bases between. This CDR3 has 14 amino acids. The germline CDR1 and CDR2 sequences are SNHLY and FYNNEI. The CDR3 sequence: CASSDTSTNEKLFF. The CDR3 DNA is TGTGCCAGCAGTGACACTTCAACTAATGAAAAACTGTTTTTT.